A selection of T cell receptor beta chains follows, all from one sample in a study of cytomegalovirus exposure and HLA in healthy donors. Generated by immunoSEQ multiplex PCR, the TCRdb table keeps only in-frame clones and is missing some. The profile shows about 210,000 clones, approximately 78% of them singletons. Sequencing input: PBMCs. Every receptor here comes from a woman aged 25 to 39 in good health and CMV-seropositive. The CDR3 runs from the conserved cysteine through the conserved F or W. Each record gives: V gene, clone size, CDR3 length, J gene, D gene, CDR3 DNA, CDR3 protein. A D gene is named only where the DNA matches it firmly. Some rows mark clone size as missing; the rest say once, few, many or name a class of expanded clone.

v_gene: TRBV19
abundance: .
len: 15
j_gene: TRBJ2-7
d_gene: .
CDR3nt: TGTGCCAGTAGTATCGGGGGAGAGGTCGGCTACGAGCAGTACTTC
CDR3aa: CASSIGGEVGYEQYF

v_gene: TRBV11-2
abundance: .
len: 17
j_gene: TRBJ1-1
d_gene: TRBD1
CDR3nt: TGTGCCAGCAGCTTAAGGGTGACAGGGTCTTCGGGCACTGAAGCTTTCTTT
CDR3aa: CASSLRVTGSSGTEAFF

v_gene: TRBV11-2
abundance: .
len: 17
j_gene: TRBJ2-2
d_gene: TRBD1
CDR3nt: TGTGCCAGCAGCTTAAGAGGGGGCGCGATCCGGACCGGGGAGCTGTTTTTT
CDR3aa: CASSLRGGAIRTGELFF

v_gene: TRBV28
abundance: few
len: 12
j_gene: TRBJ1-4
d_gene: .
CDR3nt: TGTGCCAGCAAGGGGTTTAATGAAAAACTGTTTTTT
CDR3aa: CASKGFNEKLFF

v_gene: TRBV7-3
abundance: .
len: 16
j_gene: TRBJ2-6
d_gene: .
CDR3nt: TGTGCCAGCAGCCCATCAGGGGTAACTGGGGCCAACGTCCTGACTTTC
CDR3aa: CASSPSGVTGANVLTF

v_gene: TRBV2
abundance: .
len: 14
j_gene: TRBJ2-3
d_gene: .
CDR3nt: TGTGCCAGCAGTGCCGAGGTCTTCACAGATACGCAGTATTTT
CDR3aa: CASSAEVFTDTQYF

v_gene: TRBV9
abundance: once
len: 15
j_gene: TRBJ2-1
d_gene: TRBD2
CDR3nt: TGTGCCAGCAGCGTAGGGACTAGTTTCTACAATGAGCAGTTCTTC
CDR3aa: CASSVGTSFYNEQFF

v_gene: TRBV4-2
abundance: .
len: 13
j_gene: TRBJ2-4
d_gene: .
CDR3nt: TGTGCCAGCAGCCAGAGGAGGGGCGACATTCAGTACTTC
CDR3aa: CASSQRRGDIQYF

v_gene: TRBV4-1
abundance: .
len: 17
j_gene: TRBJ2-4
d_gene: .
CDR3nt: TGCGCCAGCAGCCAAGTGGGGGCGGACCTAGCCAAAAACATTCAGTACTTC
CDR3aa: CASSQVGADLAKNIQYF

v_gene: TRBV6-6
abundance: .
len: 13
j_gene: TRBJ1-2
d_gene: .
CDR3nt: TGTGCCAGCAGGGCTCCTAGAATTTATGGCTACACCTTC
CDR3aa: CASRAPRIYGYTF

v_gene: TRBV2
abundance: .
len: 14
j_gene: TRBJ2-1
d_gene: TRBD2
CDR3nt: TGTGCCAGCAGGGGGGGGAGCTCCTACAATGAGCAGTTCTTC
CDR3aa: CASRGGSSYNEQFF

v_gene: TRBV7-9
abundance: once
len: 14
j_gene: TRBJ1-3
d_gene: TRBD1
CDR3nt: TGTGCCAGCAGCAGGGACAGCTCTGGAAACACCATATATTTT
CDR3aa: CASSRDSSGNTIYF

v_gene: TRBV5-6
abundance: .
len: 14
j_gene: TRBJ2-1
d_gene: .
CDR3nt: TGTGCCAGCAGCTTGACGGTCTCCTACAATGAGCAGTTCTTC
CDR3aa: CASSLTVSYNEQFF

v_gene: TRBV6-1
abundance: .
len: 14
j_gene: TRBJ2-5
d_gene: TRBD1
CDR3nt: TGTGCCAGCAGTGTAACAGGGGGAGGTGAGACCCAGTACTTC
CDR3aa: CASSVTGGGETQYF

v_gene: TRBV25-1
abundance: few
len: 14
j_gene: TRBJ2-3
d_gene: .
CDR3nt: TGTGCCAGCAGTGAATATGGGTCTCGGGTGGGGCAGTATTTT
CDR3aa: CASSEYGSRVGQYF

v_gene: TRBV5-4
abundance: few
len: 15
j_gene: TRBJ2-7
d_gene: .
CDR3nt: TGTGCCAGCAGCCGAAACGCGGGTGGCGACTACGAGCAGTACTTC
CDR3aa: CASSRNAGGDYEQYF

v_gene: TRBV2
abundance: .
len: 15
j_gene: TRBJ1-5
d_gene: .
CDR3nt: TGTGCCAGCAGTGTTGAGGGTTATAGCAATCAGCCCCAGCATTTT
CDR3aa: CASSVEGYSNQPQHF

v_gene: TRBV30
abundance: .
len: 14
j_gene: TRBJ2-7
d_gene: .
CDR3nt: TGTGCCTGGAGTGAGTCTCGGCTAGTTGGCGAGCAGTACTTC
CDR3aa: CAWSESRLVGEQYF

v_gene: TRBV28
abundance: .
len: 17
j_gene: TRBJ2-5
d_gene: TRBD2
CDR3nt: TGTGCCAGCAGTTTACGGACCCCGGGACTATTGGGAGAGACCCAGTACTTC
CDR3aa: CASSLRTPGLLGETQYF

v_gene: TRBV2
abundance: .
len: 16
j_gene: TRBJ1-2
d_gene: .
CDR3nt: TGTGCCAGCAGTGAGCCCGGGAGTCGGCGGGACTATGGCTACACCTTC
CDR3aa: CASSEPGSRRDYGYTF

v_gene: TRBV4-1
abundance: .
len: 16
j_gene: TRBJ2-3
d_gene: .
CDR3nt: TGCGCCAGCAGCCAAGATCCTAGCCCGGGCACAGATACGCAGTATTTT
CDR3aa: CASSQDPSPGTDTQYF

v_gene: TRBV15
abundance: .
len: 13
j_gene: TRBJ1-2
d_gene: .
CDR3nt: TGTGCCACCAGCAGAGAGAGGGAAGTTGGCTACACCTTC
CDR3aa: CATSREREVGYTF

v_gene: TRBV4-3
abundance: .
len: 17
j_gene: TRBJ2-1
d_gene: TRBD2
CDR3nt: TGCGCCAGCAGCCGTCGGGCTAGCGGGATCTCCTACAATGAGCAGTTCTTC
CDR3aa: CASSRRASGISYNEQFF

v_gene: TRBV5-1
abundance: .
len: 15
j_gene: TRBJ2-3
d_gene: .
CDR3nt: TGCGCCAGCAGCTTGCGGGGGACCGGCACAGATACGCAGTATTTT
CDR3aa: CASSLRGTGTDTQYF

v_gene: TRBV11-2
abundance: .
len: 14
j_gene: TRBJ1-6
d_gene: TRBD1
CDR3nt: TGTGCCAGCAGCTTAGTAGGGGGCAATTCACCCCTCCACTTT
CDR3aa: CASSLVGGNSPLHF

v_gene: TRBV4-1
abundance: .
len: 13
j_gene: TRBJ1-4
d_gene: .
CDR3nt: TGCGCCAGCAGCCAAGTCGTCGGGGAGAGGGAGTTTTTT
CDR3aa: CASSQVVGEREFF

v_gene: TRBV6-6
abundance: .
len: 12
j_gene: TRBJ1-5
d_gene: .
CDR3nt: TGTGCCGGTTCTGGGGGGGCCCAGCCCCAGCATTTT
CDR3aa: CAGSGGAQPQHF

v_gene: TRBV27
abundance: .
len: 14
j_gene: TRBJ1-4
d_gene: .
CDR3nt: TGTGCCAGCAGTCTACAGGTCCAAAATGAAAAACTGTTTTTT
CDR3aa: CASSLQVQNEKLFF

v_gene: TRBV30
abundance: .
len: 15
j_gene: TRBJ2-3
d_gene: .
CDR3nt: TGTGCCTGGACCCTGGGGCAGGCGAGCACAGATACGCAGTATTTT
CDR3aa: CAWTLGQASTDTQYF

v_gene: TRBV6-5
abundance: .
len: 14
j_gene: TRBJ2-7
d_gene: TRBD2
CDR3nt: TGTGCCAGCAGTTACTCAACTAGCGGTTACGAGCAGTACTTC
CDR3aa: CASSYSTSGYEQYF

v_gene: TRBV7-6
abundance: .
len: 16
j_gene: TRBJ1-4
d_gene: TRBD1
CDR3nt: TGTGCCAGCAGCAATAAAGGAACAGGGGCCAATGAAAAACTGTTTTTT
CDR3aa: CASSNKGTGANEKLFF

v_gene: TRBV7-9
abundance: .
len: 14
j_gene: TRBJ1-6
d_gene: .
CDR3nt: TGTGCCAGCAGCCTCGATGGGCAGAACTCACCCCTCCACTTT
CDR3aa: CASSLDGQNSPLHF

v_gene: TRBV7-7
abundance: .
len: 17
j_gene: TRBJ1-5
d_gene: .
CDR3nt: TGTGCTAGCAGCTTAGCAGGACTTTCCGCTAGCAATCAGCCCCAGCATTTT
CDR3aa: CASSLAGLSASNQPQHF

v_gene: TRBV6-1
abundance: once
len: 14
j_gene: TRBJ2-1
d_gene: .
CDR3nt: TGTGCCAGCAGTGAAGTCGACCGGAACAATGAGCGGTTCTTC
CDR3aa: CASSEVDRNNERFF

v_gene: TRBV7-7
abundance: .
len: 13
j_gene: TRBJ2-7
d_gene: .
CDR3nt: TGTGCTAGCAGCTTTACGCAGGGATACGAGCAGTACTTC
CDR3aa: CASSFTQGYEQYF

v_gene: TRBV5-8
abundance: .
len: 15
j_gene: TRBJ1-5
d_gene: TRBD1
CDR3nt: TGTGCCAGCAGCTTCGGGACAGGAGGCAATCAGCCCCAGCATTTT
CDR3aa: CASSFGTGGNQPQHF

v_gene: TRBV6-5
abundance: once
len: 13
j_gene: TRBJ2-2
d_gene: .
CDR3nt: TGTGCCAGCAGGAGCGAGGACACCGGGGAGCTGTTTTTT
CDR3aa: CASRSEDTGELFF

v_gene: TRBV5-6
abundance: .
len: 14
j_gene: TRBJ1-3
d_gene: .
CDR3nt: TGTGCCAGCAGCTTGACGGGGGCTGGAAACACCATATATTTT
CDR3aa: CASSLTGAGNTIYF

v_gene: TRBV5-4
abundance: .
len: 19
j_gene: TRBJ1-5
d_gene: .
CDR3nt: TGTGCCAGCAGCTTGGGGGGGGATAAGGACTTCGGGGGCAATCAGCCCCAGCATTTT
CDR3aa: CASSLGGDKDFGGNQPQHF

v_gene: TRBV4-3
abundance: few
len: 20
j_gene: TRBJ1-1
d_gene: TRBD1
CDR3nt: TGCGCCAGCAGTCACCGACTACCCGGGACAGGACTAAGGATGAACACTGAAGCTTTCTTT
CDR3aa: CASSHRLPGTGLRMNTEAFF

v_gene: TRBV7-2
abundance: .
len: 17
j_gene: TRBJ2-1
d_gene: TRBD2
CDR3nt: TGTGCCAGCAGCTTCGTTAGCGGGAAAGCGTCGAGGAATGAGCAGTTCTTC
CDR3aa: CASSFVSGKASRNEQFF

v_gene: TRBV9
abundance: .
len: 14
j_gene: TRBJ2-5
d_gene: TRBD2
CDR3nt: TGTGCCAGCTCCCGAACAGCGGGGGAAGAGACCCAGTACTTC
CDR3aa: CASSRTAGEETQYF

v_gene: TRBV30
abundance: .
len: 15
j_gene: TRBJ2-1
d_gene: TRBD2
CDR3nt: TGTGCCTGGAGTCCCCCGGGGGGGGGAGTGGATGAGCAGTTCTTC
CDR3aa: CAWSPPGGGVDEQFF

v_gene: TRBV5-5
abundance: few
len: 14
j_gene: TRBJ1-2
d_gene: TRBD1
CDR3nt: TGTGCCAGCAGCTGGGACAGGGGGCAGGGTGGCTACACCTTC
CDR3aa: CASSWDRGQGGYTF

v_gene: TRBV7-7
abundance: .
len: 16
j_gene: TRBJ2-3
d_gene: TRBD2
CDR3nt: TGTGCTAGCAGCTTGGGGCCGGGACTAATCACAGATACGCAGTATTTT
CDR3aa: CASSLGPGLITDTQYF

v_gene: TRBV5-1
abundance: .
len: 14
j_gene: TRBJ2-3
d_gene: TRBD1
CDR3nt: TGCGCCAGCAGCCGGGGACAGGGATCAGATACGCAGTATTTT
CDR3aa: CASSRGQGSDTQYF

v_gene: TRBV6-5
abundance: few
len: 14
j_gene: TRBJ2-3
d_gene: TRBD1
CDR3nt: TGTGCCAGCAGGATGACAGGGTGGATAGATACGCAGTATTTT
CDR3aa: CASRMTGWIDTQYF

v_gene: TRBV4-1
abundance: .
len: 13
j_gene: TRBJ2-7
d_gene: .
CDR3nt: TGCGCCAGCAGCCAAGTAGGAGTTTACGAGCAGTACTTC
CDR3aa: CASSQVGVYEQYF

v_gene: TRBV13
abundance: once
len: 18
j_gene: TRBJ2-7
d_gene: TRBD2
CDR3nt: TGTGCCAGCAGCGCGTCCGGGACTAGCGGGAGTTGGTTCTACGAGCAGTACTTC
CDR3aa: CASSASGTSGSWFYEQYF

v_gene: TRBV6-6
abundance: .
len: 15
j_gene: TRBJ2-7
d_gene: TRBD2
CDR3nt: TGTGCCAGCAGCCCGCCGGGACTAGCGGGGCACGAGCAGTACTTC
CDR3aa: CASSPPGLAGHEQYF

v_gene: TRBV13
abundance: .
len: 18
j_gene: TRBJ2-1
d_gene: TRBD1
CDR3nt: TGTGCCAGCAGTTCGGTGTGGAGGGACAGGGGGACCCTCAATGAGCAGTTCTTC
CDR3aa: CASSSVWRDRGTLNEQFF

v_gene: TRBV4-1
abundance: .
len: 17
j_gene: TRBJ1-2
d_gene: TRBD1
CDR3nt: TGCGCCAGCAGCCACCCCCCAGGGGGCGAAAGGGACTATGGCTACACCTTC
CDR3aa: CASSHPPGGERDYGYTF

v_gene: TRBV30
abundance: few
len: 15
j_gene: TRBJ1-3
d_gene: TRBD1
CDR3nt: TGTGCCTGGAGCCGCACAAGGGGGCTGATAAACACCATATATTTT
CDR3aa: CAWSRTRGLINTIYF

v_gene: TRBV10-3
abundance: .
len: 11
j_gene: TRBJ2-7
d_gene: .
CDR3nt: TGTGCCATCAGTGATACTAACGAGCAGTACTTC
CDR3aa: CAISDTNEQYF